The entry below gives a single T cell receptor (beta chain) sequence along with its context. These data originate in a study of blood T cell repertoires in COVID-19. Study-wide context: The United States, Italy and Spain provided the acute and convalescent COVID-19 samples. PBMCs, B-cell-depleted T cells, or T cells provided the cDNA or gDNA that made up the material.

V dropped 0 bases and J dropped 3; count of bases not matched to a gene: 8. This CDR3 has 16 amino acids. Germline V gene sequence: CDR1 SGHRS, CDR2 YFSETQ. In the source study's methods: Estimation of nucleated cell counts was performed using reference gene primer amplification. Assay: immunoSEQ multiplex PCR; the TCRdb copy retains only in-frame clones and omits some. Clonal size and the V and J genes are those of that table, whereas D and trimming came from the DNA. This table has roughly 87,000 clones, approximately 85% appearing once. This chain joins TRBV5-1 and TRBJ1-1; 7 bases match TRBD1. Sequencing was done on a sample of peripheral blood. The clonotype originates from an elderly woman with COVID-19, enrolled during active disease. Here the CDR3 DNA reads TGCGCCAGCAGCTTGGTACAGGGGTGGGAGGACACTGAAGCTTTCTTT. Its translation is CASSLVQGWEDTEAFF. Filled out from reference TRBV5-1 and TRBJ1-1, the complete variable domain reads KAGVTQTPRYLIKTRGQQVTLSCSPISGHRSVSWYQQTPGQGLQFLFEYFSETQRNKGNFPGRFSGRQFSNSRSEMNVSTLELGDSALYLCASSLVQGWEDTEAFFGQGTRLTVV.